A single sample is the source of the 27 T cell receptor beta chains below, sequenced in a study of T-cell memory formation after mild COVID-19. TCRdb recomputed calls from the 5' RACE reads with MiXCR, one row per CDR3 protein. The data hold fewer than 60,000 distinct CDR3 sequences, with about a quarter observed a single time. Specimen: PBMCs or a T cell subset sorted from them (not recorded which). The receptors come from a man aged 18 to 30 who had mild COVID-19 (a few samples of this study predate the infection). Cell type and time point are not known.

The CDR3 here is CASSSEQGASTDTQYF. In DNA, the CDR3 is TGTGCCAGCAGCTCGGAGCAGGGTGCTAGCACAGATACGCAGTATTTT. The genes are TRBV7-9 and TRBJ2-3; D perhaps matches TRBD1 (5 bases). Germline assignment: CDR1 SEHNR and CDR2 FQNEAQ (reference sequence). The CDR3 contains 16 residues. Deletions cut 4 bases from V and 0 bases from J, with 14 bases between.

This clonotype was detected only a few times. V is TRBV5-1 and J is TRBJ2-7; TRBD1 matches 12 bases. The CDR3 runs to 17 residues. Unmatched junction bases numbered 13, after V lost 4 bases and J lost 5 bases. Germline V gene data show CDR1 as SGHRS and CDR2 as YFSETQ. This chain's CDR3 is CASSDWARDRGQHEQYF. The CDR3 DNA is TGCGCCAGCAGCGACTGGGCCCGGGACAGGGGGCAACACGAGCAGTACTTC.

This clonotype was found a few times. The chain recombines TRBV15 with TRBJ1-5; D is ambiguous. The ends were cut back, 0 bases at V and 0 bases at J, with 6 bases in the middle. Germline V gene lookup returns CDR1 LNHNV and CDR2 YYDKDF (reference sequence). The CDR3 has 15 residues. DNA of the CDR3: TGTGCCACCAGCAGAGAAGGTAATAGCAATCAGCCCCAGCATTTT. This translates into CATSREGNSNQPQHF.

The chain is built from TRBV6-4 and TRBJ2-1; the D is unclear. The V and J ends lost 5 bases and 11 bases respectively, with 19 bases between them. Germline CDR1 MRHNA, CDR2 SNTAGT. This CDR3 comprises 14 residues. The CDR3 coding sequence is TGTGCCAGCAGTTCTTCATCCGGGCCCTATAAGCAGTTCTTC. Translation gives CASSSSSGPYKQFF.

CDR3 nucleotide sequence: TGTGCCAGCAGCTTAGGGGTAACAGGGTGGGAGCAGTACTTC. Protein product: CASSLGVTGWEQYF. This chain joins TRBV7-6 and TRBJ2-7; TRBD1 might be the D (6 bases). Trimming shortened V by 1 base and J by 7 bases, and 14 bases separated the two germline ends. Germline CDR1 SGHVS, CDR2 FNYEAQ. This CDR3 spans 14 amino acids.

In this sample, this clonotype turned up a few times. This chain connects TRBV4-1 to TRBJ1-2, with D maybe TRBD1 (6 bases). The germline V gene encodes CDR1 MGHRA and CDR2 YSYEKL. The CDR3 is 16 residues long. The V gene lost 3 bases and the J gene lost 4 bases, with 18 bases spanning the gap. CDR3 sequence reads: CASSQPGRGGGYGYTF. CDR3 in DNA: TGCGCCAGCAGCCAGCCGGGACGGGGGGGCGGCTATGGCTACACCTTC.

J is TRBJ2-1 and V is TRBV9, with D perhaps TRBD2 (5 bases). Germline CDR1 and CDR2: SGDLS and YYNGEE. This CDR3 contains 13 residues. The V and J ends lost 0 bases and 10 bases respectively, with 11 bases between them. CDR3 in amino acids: CASSVAGEWEQFF. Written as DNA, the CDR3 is TGTGCCAGCAGCGTAGCTGGGGAGTGGGAGCAGTTCTTC.

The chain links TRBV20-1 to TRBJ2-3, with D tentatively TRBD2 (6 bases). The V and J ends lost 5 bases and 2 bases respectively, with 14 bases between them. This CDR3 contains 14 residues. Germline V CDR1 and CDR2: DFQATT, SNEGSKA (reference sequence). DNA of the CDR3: TGCAGTGCTCGGGGGACCGAGACCACAGATACGCAGTATTTT. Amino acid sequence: CSARGTETTDTQYF.

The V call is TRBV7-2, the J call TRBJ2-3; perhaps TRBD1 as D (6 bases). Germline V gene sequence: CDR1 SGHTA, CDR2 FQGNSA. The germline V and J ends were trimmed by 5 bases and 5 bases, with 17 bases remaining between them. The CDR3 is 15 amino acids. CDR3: CASSLRDNNGDTQYF. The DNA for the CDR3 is TGTGCCAGCAGCCTCCGGGACAACAACGGAGATACGCAGTATTTT.

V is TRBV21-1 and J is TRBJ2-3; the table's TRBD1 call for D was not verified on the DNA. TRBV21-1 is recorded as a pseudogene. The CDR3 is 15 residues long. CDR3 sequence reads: CASSKDRGRTDTQYF. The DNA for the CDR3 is TGTGCCAGCAGCAAAGACAGGGGGCGCACAGATACGCAGTATTTT.

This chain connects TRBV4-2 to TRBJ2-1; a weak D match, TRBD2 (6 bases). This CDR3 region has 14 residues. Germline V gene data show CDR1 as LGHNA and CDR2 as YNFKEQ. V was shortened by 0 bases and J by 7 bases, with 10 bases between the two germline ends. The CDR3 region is CASSQERGWNEQFF. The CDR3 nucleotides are TGTGCCAGCAGCCAAGAGCGGGGTTGGAATGAGCAGTTCTTC.

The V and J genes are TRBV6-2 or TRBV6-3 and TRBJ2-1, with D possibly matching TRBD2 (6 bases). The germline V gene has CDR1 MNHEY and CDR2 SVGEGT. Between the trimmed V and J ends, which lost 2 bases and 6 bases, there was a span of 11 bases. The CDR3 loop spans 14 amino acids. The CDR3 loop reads CASSYKGGPNEQFF. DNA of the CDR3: TGTGCCAGCAGTTACAAGGGAGGCCCCAATGAGCAGTTCTTC.

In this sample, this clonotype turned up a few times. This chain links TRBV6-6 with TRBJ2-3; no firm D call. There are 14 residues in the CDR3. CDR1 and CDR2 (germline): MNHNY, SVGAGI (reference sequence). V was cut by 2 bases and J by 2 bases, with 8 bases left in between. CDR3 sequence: CASSYAADTDTQYF. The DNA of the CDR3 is TGTGCCAGCAGTTACGCCGCAGACACAGATACGCAGTATTTT.

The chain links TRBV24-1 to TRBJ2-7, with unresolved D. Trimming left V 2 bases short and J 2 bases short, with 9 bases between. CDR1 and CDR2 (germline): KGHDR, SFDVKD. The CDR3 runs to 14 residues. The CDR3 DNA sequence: TGTGCCACCAGTGATTCCCAGAGGCCCTACGAGCAGTACTTC. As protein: CATSDSQRPYEQYF.

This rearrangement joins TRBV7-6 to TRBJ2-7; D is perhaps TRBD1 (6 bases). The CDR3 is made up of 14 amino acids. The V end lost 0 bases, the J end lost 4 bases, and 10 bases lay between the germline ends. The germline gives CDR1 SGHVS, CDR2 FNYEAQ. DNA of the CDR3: TGTGCCAGCAGCTTAGCAGGGGACAAGTACGAGCAGTACTTC. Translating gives CASSLAGDKYEQYF.

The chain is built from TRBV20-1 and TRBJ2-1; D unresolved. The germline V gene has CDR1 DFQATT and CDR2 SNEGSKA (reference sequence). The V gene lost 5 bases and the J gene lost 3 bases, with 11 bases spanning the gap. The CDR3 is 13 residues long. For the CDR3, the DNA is TGCAGTGCTGGTGCGCCGGACTACAATGAGCAGTTCTTC. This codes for CSAGAPDYNEQFF.

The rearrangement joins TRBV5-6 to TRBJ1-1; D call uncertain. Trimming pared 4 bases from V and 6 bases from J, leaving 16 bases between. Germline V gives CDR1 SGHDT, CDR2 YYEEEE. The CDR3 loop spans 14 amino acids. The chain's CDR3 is CASSPGRPQPEAFF. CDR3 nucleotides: TGTGCCAGCAGCCCTGGGCGACCCCAGCCTGAAGCTTTCTTT.

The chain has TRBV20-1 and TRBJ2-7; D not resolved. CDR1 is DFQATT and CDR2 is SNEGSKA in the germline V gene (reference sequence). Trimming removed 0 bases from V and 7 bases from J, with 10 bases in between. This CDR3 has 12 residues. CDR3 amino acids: CSAREWGWEQYV. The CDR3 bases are TGCAGTGCTAGAGAATGGGGTTGGGAGCAGTACGTC.

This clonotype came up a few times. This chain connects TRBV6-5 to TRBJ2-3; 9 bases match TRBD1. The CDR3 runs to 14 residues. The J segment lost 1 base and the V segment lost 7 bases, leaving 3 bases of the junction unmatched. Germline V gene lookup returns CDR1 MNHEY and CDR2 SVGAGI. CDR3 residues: CASTWTGGTDTQYF. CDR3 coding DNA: TGTGCCAGCACTTGGACAGGGGGCACAGATACGCAGTATTTT.

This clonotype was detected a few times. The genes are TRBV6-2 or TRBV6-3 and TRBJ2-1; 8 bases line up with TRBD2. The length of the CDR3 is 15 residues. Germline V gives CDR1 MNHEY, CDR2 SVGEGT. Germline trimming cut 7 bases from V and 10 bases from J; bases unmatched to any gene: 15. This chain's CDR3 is CASTSPRGGAREQFF. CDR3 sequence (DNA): TGTGCCAGCACCTCGCCCCGGGGGGGGGCACGCGAGCAGTTCTTC.

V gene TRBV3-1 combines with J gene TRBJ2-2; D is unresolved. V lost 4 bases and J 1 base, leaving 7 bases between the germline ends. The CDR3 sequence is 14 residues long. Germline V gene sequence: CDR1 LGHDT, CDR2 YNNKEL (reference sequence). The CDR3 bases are TGTGCCAGCAGCCTGGACGAGAACACCGGGGAGCTGTTTTTT. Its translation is CASSLDENTGELFF.

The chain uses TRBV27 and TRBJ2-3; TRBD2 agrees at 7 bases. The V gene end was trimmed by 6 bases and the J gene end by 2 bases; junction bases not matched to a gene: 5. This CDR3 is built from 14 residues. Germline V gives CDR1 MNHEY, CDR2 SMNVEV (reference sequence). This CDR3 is CASSAGVDTDTQYF. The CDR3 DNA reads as TGTGCCAGCAGCGCGGGGGTTGACACAGATACGCAGTATTTT.

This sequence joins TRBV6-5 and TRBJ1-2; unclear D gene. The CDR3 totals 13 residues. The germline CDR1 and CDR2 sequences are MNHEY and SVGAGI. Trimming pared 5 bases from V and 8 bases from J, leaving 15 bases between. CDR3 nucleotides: TGTGCCAGCAGTCCCACGGTTCTGTACGGCTACACCTTC. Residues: CASSPTVLYGYTF.

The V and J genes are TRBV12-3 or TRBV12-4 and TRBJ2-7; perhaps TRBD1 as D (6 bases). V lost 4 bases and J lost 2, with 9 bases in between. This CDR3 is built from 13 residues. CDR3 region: CASSWGPTYEQYF. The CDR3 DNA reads TGTGCCAGCAGTTGGGGGCCGACCTACGAGCAGTACTTC.

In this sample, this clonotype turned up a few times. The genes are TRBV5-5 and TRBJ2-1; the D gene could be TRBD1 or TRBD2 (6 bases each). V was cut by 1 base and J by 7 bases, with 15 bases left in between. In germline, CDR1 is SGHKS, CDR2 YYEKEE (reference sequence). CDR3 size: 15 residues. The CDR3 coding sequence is TGTGCCAGCAGCTTGTGGAGGGGGGCCGGGAATGAGCAGTTCTTC. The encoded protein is CASSLWRGAGNEQFF.

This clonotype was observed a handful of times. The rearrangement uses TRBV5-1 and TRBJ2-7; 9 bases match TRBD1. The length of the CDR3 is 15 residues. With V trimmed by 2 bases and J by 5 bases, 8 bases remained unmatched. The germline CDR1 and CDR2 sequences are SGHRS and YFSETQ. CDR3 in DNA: TGCGCCAGCAGCTTACTCCGGGACAGGGCCCACGAGCAGTACTTC. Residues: CASSLLRDRAHEQYF.

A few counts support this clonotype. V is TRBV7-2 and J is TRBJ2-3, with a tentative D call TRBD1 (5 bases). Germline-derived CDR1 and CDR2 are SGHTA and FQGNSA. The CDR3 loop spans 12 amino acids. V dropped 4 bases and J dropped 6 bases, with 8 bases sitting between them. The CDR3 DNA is TGTGCCAGCAGCTCCAGGGTTGATACGCAGTATTTT. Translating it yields CASSSRVDTQYF.